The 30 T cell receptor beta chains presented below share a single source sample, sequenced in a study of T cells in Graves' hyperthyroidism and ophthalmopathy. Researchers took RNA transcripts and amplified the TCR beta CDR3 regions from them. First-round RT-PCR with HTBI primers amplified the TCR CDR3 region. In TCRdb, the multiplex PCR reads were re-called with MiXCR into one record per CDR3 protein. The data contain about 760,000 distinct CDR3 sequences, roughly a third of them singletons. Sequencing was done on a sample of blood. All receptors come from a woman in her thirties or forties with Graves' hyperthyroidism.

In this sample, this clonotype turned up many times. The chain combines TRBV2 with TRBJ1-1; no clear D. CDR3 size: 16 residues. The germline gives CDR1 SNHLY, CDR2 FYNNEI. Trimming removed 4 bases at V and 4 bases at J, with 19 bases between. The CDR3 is CASSGGRRGPSTEAFF. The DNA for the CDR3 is TGTGCCAGCAGTGGAGGAAGAAGAGGGCCTAGCACTGAAGCTTTCTTT.

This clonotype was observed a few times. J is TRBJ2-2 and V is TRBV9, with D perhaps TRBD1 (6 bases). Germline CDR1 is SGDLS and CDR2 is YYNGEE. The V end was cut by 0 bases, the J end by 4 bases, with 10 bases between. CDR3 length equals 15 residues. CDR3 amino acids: CASSVEQGSTGELFF. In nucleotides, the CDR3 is TGTGCCAGCAGCGTAGAACAGGGAAGCACCGGGGAGCTGTTTTTT.

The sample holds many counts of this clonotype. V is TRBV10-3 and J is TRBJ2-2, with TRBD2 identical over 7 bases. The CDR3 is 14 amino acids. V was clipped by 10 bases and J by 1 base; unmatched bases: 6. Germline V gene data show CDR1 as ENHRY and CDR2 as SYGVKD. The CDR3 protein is CATMKRENTGELFF. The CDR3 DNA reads TGTGCCACCATGAAGCGGGAGAACACCGGGGAGCTGTTTTTT.

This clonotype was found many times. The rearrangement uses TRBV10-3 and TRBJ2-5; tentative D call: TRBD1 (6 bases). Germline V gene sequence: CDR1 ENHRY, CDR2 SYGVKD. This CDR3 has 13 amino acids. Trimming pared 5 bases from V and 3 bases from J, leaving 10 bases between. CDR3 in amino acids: CAISPPGEETQYF. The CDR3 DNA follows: TGTGCCATCAGTCCCCCAGGGGAAGAGACCCAGTACTTC.

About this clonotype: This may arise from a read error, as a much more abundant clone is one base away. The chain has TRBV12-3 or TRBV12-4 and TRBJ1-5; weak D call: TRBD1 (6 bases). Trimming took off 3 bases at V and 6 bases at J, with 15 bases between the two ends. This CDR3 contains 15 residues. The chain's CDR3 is CASSLPGDGTQPQHF. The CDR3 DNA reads TGTGCCAGCAGTTTGCCAGGGGATGGCACTCAGCCCCAGCATTTT.

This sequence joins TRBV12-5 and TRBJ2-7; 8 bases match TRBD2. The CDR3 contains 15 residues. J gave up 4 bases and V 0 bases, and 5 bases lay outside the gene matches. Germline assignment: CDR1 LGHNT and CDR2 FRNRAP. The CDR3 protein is CASGLVLAGWYEQYF. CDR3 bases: TGTGCTAGTGGTTTGGTGTTAGCGGGGTGGTACGAGCAGTACTTC.

The CDR3 DNA follows: TGTGCCAGCAGTCAGAGGGGAGGCACAGATACGCAGTATTTT. It encodes CASSQRGGTDTQYF. The chain combines TRBV11-2 with TRBJ2-3; D is perhaps TRBD1 or TRBD2 (5 bases each). The CDR3 is 14 amino acids. Germline V gives CDR1 SGHAT, CDR2 FQNNGV. V lost 6 bases to trimming and J lost 1 base, with 11 bases between them. Using reference TRBV11-2 and TRBJ2-3 for the parts outside the CDR3, the full variable domain is EAGVAQSPRYKIIEKRQSVAFWCNPISGHATLYWYQQILGQGPKLLIQFQNNGVVDDSQLPKDRFSAERLKGVDSTLKIQPAKLEDSAVYLCASSQRGGTDTQYFGPGTRLTVL.

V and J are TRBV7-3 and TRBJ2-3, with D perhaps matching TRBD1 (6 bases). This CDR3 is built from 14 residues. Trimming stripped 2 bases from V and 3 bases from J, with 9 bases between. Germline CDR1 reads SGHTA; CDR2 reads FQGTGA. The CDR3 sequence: CASSLDQGTDTQYF. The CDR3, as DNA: TGTGCCAGCAGCTTAGACCAGGGGACAGATACGCAGTATTTT. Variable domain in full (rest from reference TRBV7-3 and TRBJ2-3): GAGVSQTPSNKVTEKGKYVELRCDPISGHTALYWYRQSLGQGPEFLIYFQGTGAADDSGLPNDRFFAVRPEGSVSTLKIQRTERGDSAVYLCASSLDQGTDTQYFGPGTRLTVL.

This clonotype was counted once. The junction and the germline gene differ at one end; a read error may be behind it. The CDR3 sequence: CASSLLRLQETQYF. The DNA of the CDR3 is TGTGCCAGCAGTTTATTGAGACTCCAAGAGACCCAGTACTTC. The chain carries TRBV10-3 and TRBJ2-5, with D unresolved. This CDR3 is built from 14 residues. CDR1 and CDR2 (germline): ENHRY, SYGVKD.

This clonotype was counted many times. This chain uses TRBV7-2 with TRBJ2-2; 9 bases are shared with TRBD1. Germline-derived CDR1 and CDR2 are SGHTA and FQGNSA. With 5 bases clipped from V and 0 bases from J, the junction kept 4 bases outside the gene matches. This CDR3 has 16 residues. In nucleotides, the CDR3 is TGTGCCAGCAGCATGGGACAGGGACCGAACACCGGGGAGCTGTTTTTT. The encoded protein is CASSMGQGPNTGELFF.

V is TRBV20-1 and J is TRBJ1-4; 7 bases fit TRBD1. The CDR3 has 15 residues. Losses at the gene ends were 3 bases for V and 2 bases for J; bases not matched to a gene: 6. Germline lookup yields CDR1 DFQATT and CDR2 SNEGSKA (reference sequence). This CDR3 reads CSARGEGATNEKLFF. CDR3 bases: TGCAGTGCTAGGGGTGAGGGGGCGACTAATGAAAAACTGTTTTTT.

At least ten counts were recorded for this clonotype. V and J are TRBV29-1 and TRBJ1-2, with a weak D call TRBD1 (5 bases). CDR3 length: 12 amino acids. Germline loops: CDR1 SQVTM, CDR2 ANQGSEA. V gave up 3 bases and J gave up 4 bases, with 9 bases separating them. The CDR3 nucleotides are TGCAGCGTTGATTGGGGGGGCTATGGCTACACCTTC. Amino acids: CSVDWGGYGYTF.

The CDR3, as DNA: TGTGCCAGCAGCTTGTTTCAGGGCTCCGTGGCTTTCTTT. Residues: CASSLFQGSVAFF. V and J are TRBV5-6 and TRBJ1-1; tentative D call: TRBD1 (5 bases). CDR3 size: 13 residues. The V gene lost 1 base and the J gene lost 11 bases, with 15 bases spanning the gap. Germline loops: CDR1 SGHDT, CDR2 YYEEEE.

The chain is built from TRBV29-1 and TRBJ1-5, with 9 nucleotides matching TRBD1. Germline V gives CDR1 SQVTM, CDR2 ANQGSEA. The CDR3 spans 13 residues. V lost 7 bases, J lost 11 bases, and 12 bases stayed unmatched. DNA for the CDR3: TGCAGCGCACCGGGACAGGGAGACGAGACCCAGCATTTT. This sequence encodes CSAPGQGDETQHF.

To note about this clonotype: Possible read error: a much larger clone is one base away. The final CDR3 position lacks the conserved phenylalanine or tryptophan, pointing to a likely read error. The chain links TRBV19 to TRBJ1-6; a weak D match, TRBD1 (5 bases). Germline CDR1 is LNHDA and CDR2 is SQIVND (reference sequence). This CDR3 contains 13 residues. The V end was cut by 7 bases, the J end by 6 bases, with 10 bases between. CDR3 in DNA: TGTGCCAGTACCCTCGGGGGTAATTCACCCCTCCACCTT. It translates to CASTLGGNSPLHL.

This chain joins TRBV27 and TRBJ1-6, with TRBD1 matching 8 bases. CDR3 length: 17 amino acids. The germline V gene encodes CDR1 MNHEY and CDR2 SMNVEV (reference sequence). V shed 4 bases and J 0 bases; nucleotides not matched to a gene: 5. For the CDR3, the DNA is TGTGCCAGCAGTTACGCCGACAGGGGCTCCTATAATTCACCCCTCCACTTT. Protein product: CASSYADRGSYNSPLHF.

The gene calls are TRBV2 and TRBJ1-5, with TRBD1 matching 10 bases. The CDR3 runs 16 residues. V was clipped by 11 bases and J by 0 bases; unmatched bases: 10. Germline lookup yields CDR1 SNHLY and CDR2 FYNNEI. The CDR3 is CAGTPGQGHSNQPQHF. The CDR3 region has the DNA TGTGCCGGCACACCGGGACAGGGGCATAGCAATCAGCCCCAGCATTTT.

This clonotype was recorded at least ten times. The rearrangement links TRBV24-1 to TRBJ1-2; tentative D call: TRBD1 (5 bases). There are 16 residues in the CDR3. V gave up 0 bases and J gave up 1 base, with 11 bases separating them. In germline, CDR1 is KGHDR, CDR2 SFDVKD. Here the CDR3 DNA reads TGTGCCACCAGTGATTTGTGGACAAAGAATAACTATGGCTACACCTTC. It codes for CATSDLWTKNNYGYTF.

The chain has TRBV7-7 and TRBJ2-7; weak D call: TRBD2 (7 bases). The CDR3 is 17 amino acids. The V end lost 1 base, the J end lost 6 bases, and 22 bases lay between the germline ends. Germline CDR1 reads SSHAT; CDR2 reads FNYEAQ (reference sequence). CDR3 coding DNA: TGTGCCAGCAGCTTAGATCCTTCGGGGGGCCCTCTCTCCGAGCAGTACTTC. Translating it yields CASSLDPSGGPLSEQYF. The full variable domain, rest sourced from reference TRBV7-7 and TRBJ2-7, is GAGVSQSPRYKVTKRGQDVTLRCDPISSHATLYWYQQALGQGPEFLTYFNYEAQPDKSGLPSDRFSAERPEGSISTLTIQRTEQRDSAMYRCASSLDPSGGPLSEQYFGPGTRLTVT.

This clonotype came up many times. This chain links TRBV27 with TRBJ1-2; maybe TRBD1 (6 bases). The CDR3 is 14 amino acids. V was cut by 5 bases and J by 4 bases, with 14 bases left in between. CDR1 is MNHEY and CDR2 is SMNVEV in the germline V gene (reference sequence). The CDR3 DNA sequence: TGTGCCAGCAGTCCACGACAGGATGCCTATGGCTACACCTTC. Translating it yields CASSPRQDAYGYTF.

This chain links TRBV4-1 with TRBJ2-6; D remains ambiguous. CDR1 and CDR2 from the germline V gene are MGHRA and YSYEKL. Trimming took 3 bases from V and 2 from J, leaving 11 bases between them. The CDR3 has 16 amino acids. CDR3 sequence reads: CASSQKTETGANVLTF. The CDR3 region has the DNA TGCGCCAGCAGCCAGAAAACAGAGACTGGGGCCAACGTCCTGACTTTC.

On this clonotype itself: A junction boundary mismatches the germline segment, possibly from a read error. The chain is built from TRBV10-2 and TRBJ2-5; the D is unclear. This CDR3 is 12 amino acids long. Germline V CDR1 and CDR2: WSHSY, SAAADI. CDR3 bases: TGCGCCACCAGTAGAAACGGGGAGACCCAGTACTTC. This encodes CATSRNGETQYF.

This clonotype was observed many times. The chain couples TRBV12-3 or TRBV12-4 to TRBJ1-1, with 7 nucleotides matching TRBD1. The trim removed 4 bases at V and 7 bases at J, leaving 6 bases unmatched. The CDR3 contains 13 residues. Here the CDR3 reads CASSSGQASEAFF. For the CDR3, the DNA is TGTGCCAGCAGTTCAGGACAGGCAAGTGAAGCTTTCTTT.

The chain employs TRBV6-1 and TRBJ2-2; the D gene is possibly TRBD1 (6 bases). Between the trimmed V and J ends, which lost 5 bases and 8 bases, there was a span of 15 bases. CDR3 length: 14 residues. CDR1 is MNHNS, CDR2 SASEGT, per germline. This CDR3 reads CASSPNRVAGELFF. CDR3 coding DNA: TGTGCCAGCAGTCCTAACAGGGTTGCGGGGGAGCTGTTTTTT.

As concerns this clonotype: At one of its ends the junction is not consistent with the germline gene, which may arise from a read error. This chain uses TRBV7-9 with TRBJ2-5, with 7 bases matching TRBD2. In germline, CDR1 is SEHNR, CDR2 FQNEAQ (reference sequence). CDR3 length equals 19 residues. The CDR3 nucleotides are TGTGCCAGCAGCCTTTCCCCAATCGTTGCGGGGGTAAAACAAGAGATCCAGTACTTC. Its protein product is CASSLSPIVAGVKQEIQYF.

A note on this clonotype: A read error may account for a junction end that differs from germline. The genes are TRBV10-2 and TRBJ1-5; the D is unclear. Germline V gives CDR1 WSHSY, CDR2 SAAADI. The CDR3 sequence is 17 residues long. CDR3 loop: CASINARGGKANQPQHF. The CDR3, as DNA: TGTGCCAGCATTAACGCACGGGGAGGAAAAGCTAATCAGCCCCAGCATTTT.

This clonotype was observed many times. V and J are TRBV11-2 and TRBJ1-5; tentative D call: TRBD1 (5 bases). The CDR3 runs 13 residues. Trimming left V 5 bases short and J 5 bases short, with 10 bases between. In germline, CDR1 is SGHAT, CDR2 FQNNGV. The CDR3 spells CASSMGTDQPQHF. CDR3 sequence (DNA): TGTGCCAGCAGCATGGGGACGGATCAGCCCCAGCATTTT.

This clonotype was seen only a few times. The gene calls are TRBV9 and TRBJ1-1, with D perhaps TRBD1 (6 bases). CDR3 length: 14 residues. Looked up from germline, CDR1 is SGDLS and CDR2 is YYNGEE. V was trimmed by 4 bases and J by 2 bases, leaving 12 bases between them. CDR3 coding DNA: TGTGCCAGCAGCTTGGACAGAATTAACACTGAAGCTTTCTTT. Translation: CASSLDRINTEAFF.

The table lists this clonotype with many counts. The chain's CDR3 is CATRTSEKTQYF. DNA of the CDR3: TGTGCCACCAGGACTAGCGAGAAGACCCAGTACTTC. The chain links TRBV2 to TRBJ2-5, with 9 bases matching TRBD2. Germline loops: CDR1 SNHLY, CDR2 FYNNEI. The V segment lost 10 bases and the J segment 6 bases; nucleotides outside the gene matches: 6. The CDR3 has 12 amino acids.

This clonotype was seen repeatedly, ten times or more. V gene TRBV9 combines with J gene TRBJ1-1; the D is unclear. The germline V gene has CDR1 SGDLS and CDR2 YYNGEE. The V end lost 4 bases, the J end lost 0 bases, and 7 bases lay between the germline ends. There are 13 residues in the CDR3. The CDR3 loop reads CASSNILNTEAFF. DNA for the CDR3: TGTGCCAGCAGCAACATATTGAACACTGAAGCTTTCTTT.